Described below is a single TCR beta chain sequence and its context. This clonotype was observed a few times. What antigen it recognizes has not been identified. No base qualities exist here, and no much larger clone lies one base off it. The TCR beta CDR3 regions were amplified from the RNA transcripts. The TCR CDR3 was subjected to a first round of RT-PCR using the HTBI primer set and the Qiagen OneStep RT-PCR kit. Libraries were constructed in a second round of multiplex PCR, after which size selection and purification were performed. Libraries were sequenced paired-end with 100 bp reads on an Illumina HiSeq2000. The paper's processing steps were these. SOAPnuke was used to process the raw data, throwing out any read that contained adapters or uncalled bases, had a mean Phred below 15, or lacked an exact constant-primer or identifier match. COPE v1.2.5 was used to merge the high-quality paired reads, and each unique nucleotide sequence was defined as a clonotype. MiTCR v1.1 was used to align the clonotypes against IMGT TRBV, TRBD and TRBJ reference segments. The analysis included only V-J combinations with a frequency above 0.0001, which together covered 99.2% of the repertoires. A TCS score was defined as the ratio between F50 (clonal expansion) and ExV (chaos), using BLOSUM62-based TCRdist between CDR3 peptides within each V-J. Welch's t-statistics and random forest reduced roughly 530 V-J features to 13, which were used in a naive Bayes classifier (R e1071). TCRdb applied fastp at Q25 and MiXCR to the public reads, then kept only in-frame beta chains. Each CDR3 protein gets just one entry, which takes the most common genes and DNA from the rows behind it. The authors' filters were not applied to this entry. The sample table holds some 270,000 distinct CDR3 sequences, of which 13% were seen once. The ten largest account for almost 8% of the sample.

As encoded in the germline V gene (reference sequence), CDR1 is LNHDA while CDR2 is SQIVND. Trimmed from V: 5 bases; trimmed from J: 3 bases; junction bases lacking a gene match: 4. Measured from the cysteine to the phenylalanine, the CDR3 is 14 residues long. Solely the CDR3 DNA is kept, with 42 bases framed from the first base. This specimen comes from a study of T cells in Graves' hyperthyroidism and ophthalmopathy (dated by TCRdb to the late 2010s). Background on the whole study: Peripheral blood was collected at initial diagnosis, before any treatment. To identify TCR V-J signatures that set the groups apart, the researchers used a discovery cohort of 100 or so patients, made up of roughly 40 with Graves' ophthalmopathy and some 55 with stable Graves' hyperthyroidism. An independent validation cohort of 18 to 20 hyperthyroidism patients and over 15 patients who later progressed to ophthalmopathy tested prospective prediction of ophthalmopathy. The roughly 100 discovery patients were randomly divided into training and test sets at a 7:3 ratio. In several Graves' hyperthyroidism patients, the study also compared T-cell repertoires from thyroid tissue with T-cell repertoires from blood. Following sampling, methimazole starting at 30 mg daily was given to hyperthyroidism patients, and high-dose intravenous methylprednisolone was given to ophthalmopathy patients. The paper reports TCR Vbeta CDR3 sequencing of about 140 peripheral blood samples: around 45 ophthalmopathy, about 75 hyperthyroidism and around 17 progressor patients. General findings and caveats noted by the study authors: No statistical method was used to fix the sample size in advance, and group allocation was not hidden from the investigators. Most expanded thyroid clonotypes (frequency above 0.001) were also detected in blood, a finding suggesting that blood repertoires may reflect thyroid immune responses. In cross-validation, a model built on a 13 V-J signature told ophthalmopathy apart from stable hyperthyroidism with 85% to 90% sensitivity and around 84% specificity, and in testing the same model reached 80%/75%. In validation, the model predicted progression to ophthalmopathy a median of roughly 6.2 months before onset, with about 70% sensitivity and about 72% specificity.

Hyperthyroidism patients were newly diagnosed, had a disease duration of under 2 months, and were aged 18 to 65 years. Exclusion was applied to patients with uncontrolled infections, other autoimmune diseases, pregnancy or lactation. Diagnoses relied on clinical symptoms, serum thyroxine and TRAb, thyroid ultrasound and orbital computed tomography. Blood from progressor patients was drawn when they were first diagnosed with hyperthyroidism, before any ophthalmopathy symptoms appeared. PBMCs were separated from 10 ml of fresh peripheral blood using Ficoll-Paque density gradient centrifugation. Progressor patients were defined as those initially diagnosed with Graves' hyperthyroidism in whom ophthalmopathy developed during follow-up. Total RNA was extracted using Trizol reagent, and RNA quality was assessed on an Agilent 2100 Bioanalyzer.

This TCR derives from a woman aged 25 to 39 with Graves' hyperthyroidism that later progressed to Graves' ophthalmopathy. The chain links TRBV19 with TRBJ2-1, with 7 middle bases fitting TRBD1. Sequencing was done on a sample of blood. The base sequence is TGTGCCAGTAGTCGGTGGGACAGCTACAATGAGCAGTTCTTC. It translates to CASSRWDSYNEQFF.